The present entry profiles one T cell receptor (beta chain) with its context. Its antigen is not identified. The CDR3 loop spans 17 amino acids. V lost 2 bases to trimming and J lost 5 bases; unmatched junction nucleotides: 12. The germline V gene encodes CDR1 SGHRS and CDR2 YFSETQ. The library targeted TCRbeta and was prepared with unique molecular identifiers. TCRdb re-called the PCR reads through MiXCR, storing one row per CDR3 protein. Of 110,000 or so distinct CDR3 sequences detected, 5% to 8% appear once; the ten largest clones hold roughly 24%. The entry originates in a study of T-cell reconstitution after alpha-beta-depleted transplantation in children. Study-wide points: Newly produced T cells mostly accounted for T-cell counts and diversity one year post-transplant.

The source material was PBMCs, mostly from graft donor cells, sampled 360 days after TCRalphabeta/CD19-depleted stem cell transplant. The sequence came from a male patient aged 2 to 9 who had a stem cell transplant for acute lymphoblastic leukemia, so the T cells may come from the graft donor. The chain is built from TRBV5-1 and TRBJ2-2; 7 bases match TRBD1. CDR3 in DNA: TGCGCCAGCAGCTTAGGATTTATGACAGGGTCGACCGGGGAGCTGTTTTTT. This translates into CASSLGFMTGSTGELFF.